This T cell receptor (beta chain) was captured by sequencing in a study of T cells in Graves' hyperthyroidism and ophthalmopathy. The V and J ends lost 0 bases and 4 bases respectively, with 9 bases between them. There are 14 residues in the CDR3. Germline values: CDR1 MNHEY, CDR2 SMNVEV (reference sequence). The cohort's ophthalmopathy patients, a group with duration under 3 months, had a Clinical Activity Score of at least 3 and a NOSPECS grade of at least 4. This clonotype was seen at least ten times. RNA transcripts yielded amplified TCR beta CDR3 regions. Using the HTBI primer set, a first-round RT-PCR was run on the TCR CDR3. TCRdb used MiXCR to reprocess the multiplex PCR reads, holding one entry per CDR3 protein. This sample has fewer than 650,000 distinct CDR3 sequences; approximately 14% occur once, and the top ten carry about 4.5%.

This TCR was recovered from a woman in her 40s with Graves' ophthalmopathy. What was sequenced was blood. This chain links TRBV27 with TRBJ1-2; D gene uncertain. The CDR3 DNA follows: TGTGCCAGCAGTTTATCGTACGAGAGCTATGGCTACACCTTC. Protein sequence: CASSLSYESYGYTF.